This T cell receptor (beta chain) was observed in a study of CD8+CD57+ T cells in acquired aplastic anemia. The TCR beta profiling, which covered VDJ combination and CDR3 sequence, was carried out using genomic DNA as the template. TCRdb processed the reads anew with MiXCR; each CDR3 protein has one entry. Altogether 110,000 or so distinct CDR3 sequences are present, around 53% being singletons, with the ten largest covering roughly a third. The CDR3 contains 14 residues. Trimming stripped 6 bases from V and 4 bases from J, with 16 bases between. Germline V gene lookup returns CDR1 MGHDK and CDR2 SYGVNS.

This receptor was taken from a human donor in good health, serving as a control. J is TRBJ2-7 and V is TRBV25-1, with D hard to call. Sequenced input: sorted CD4+, CD8+, or CD8+CD57+ T cells (not recorded which) from PBMCs. The CDR3 DNA follows: TGTGCCAGCAGCGAGTGGGGTGATCCTTACGAGCAGTACTTC. Translating gives CASSEWGDPYEQYF.